This T cell receptor beta chain was documented in a study of graft-versus-host responses after intestinal transplantation. Looked up from germline, CDR1 is MNHNY and CDR2 is SVGAGI (reference sequence). With 6 bases removed from V and 2 bases from J, the gap between germline ends came to 17 bases. This CDR3 is 15 amino acids long. Sequencing was performed with immunoSEQ multiplex PCR; in TCRdb, only in-frame clones are kept and a portion is missing. Of some 50,000 clones in the sample, roughly 80% were seen once. With regard to this clone: Its target is unknown.

Points from the study as a whole: Investigators detected GvH clones in recipient marrow, with some emerging earlier in ileum or blood. Early post-transplant falls in HvG clones accompanied the peak levels of circulating GvH clones.

The chain is built from TRBV6-6 and TRBJ2-7; possibly TRBD1 for D (6 bases). This sample comprised unstimulated CD4+ T cells sorted from spleen or lymph node cells, obtained before transplant. The TCR sequence derives from a human donor who was the organ donor for an intestinal transplant. The CDR3 loop is CASRVNRALAYEQYF. The CDR3 DNA reads TGTGCCAGCAGGGTGAACAGGGCTTTGGCCTACGAGCAGTACTTC.